The clone carrying this T cell receptor (beta chain) has only a few counts. No antigen is known for it. The entry originates in a study of T cell responses to AZD1222 COVID-19 vaccine. Study-wide points: Repertoires were collected only later (after the peak T cell response had occurred).

Using immunoSEQ multiplex PCR, the repertoire was profiled, and TCRdb retains in-frame clones only, with some absent. The sample lists 150,000 to 200,000 clones; around nine tenths were seen once. Germline V gives CDR1 SGHTA, CDR2 FQGNSA. The CDR3 is 18 residues long. Trimming took 1 base from V and 4 from J, leaving 20 bases between them. This chain uses TRBV7-2 with TRBJ2-4; TRBD2 is a possible D gene (5 bases). The receptor was isolated from an adult in good health. Sequenced here: peripheral blood, sampled on day 0 of AZD1222 vaccination. The CDR3 DNA reads TGTGCCAGCAGCTTAGGGGGTTACCGGGGTCGGGCGAAAAACATTCAGTACTTC. This codes for CASSLGGYRGRAKNIQYF.